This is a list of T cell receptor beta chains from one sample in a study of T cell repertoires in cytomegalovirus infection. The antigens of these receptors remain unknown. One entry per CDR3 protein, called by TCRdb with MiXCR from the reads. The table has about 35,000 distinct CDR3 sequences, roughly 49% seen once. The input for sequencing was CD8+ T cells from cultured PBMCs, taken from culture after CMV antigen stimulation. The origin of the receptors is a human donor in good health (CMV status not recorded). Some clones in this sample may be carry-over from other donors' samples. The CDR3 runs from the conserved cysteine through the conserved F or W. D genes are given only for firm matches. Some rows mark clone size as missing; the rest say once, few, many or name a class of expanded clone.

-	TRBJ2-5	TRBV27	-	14	CALSLGSMPKTQYF	TGTGCCCTCAGTTTGGGGTCGATGCCGAAGACCCAGTACTTC
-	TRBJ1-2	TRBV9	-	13	CASSVGRLDGYTF	TGTGCCAGCAGCGTAGGGCGGTTGGACGGCTACACCTTC
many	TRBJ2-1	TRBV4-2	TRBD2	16	CASSAWTSGMTHEQFF	TGTGCCAGCAGCGCCTGGACTAGCGGAATGACACATGAGCAGTTCTTC
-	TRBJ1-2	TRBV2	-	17	CASSEAARRSDGWGYTF	TGTGCCAGCAGTGAGGCGGCAAGGCGTTCGGATGGTTGGGGCTACACCTTC
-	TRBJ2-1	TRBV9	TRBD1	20	CASSVAKRDREVGSYNEQFF	TGTGCCAGCAGCGTAGCTAAACGGGACAGGGAGGTTGGGTCCTACAATGAGCAGTTCTTC
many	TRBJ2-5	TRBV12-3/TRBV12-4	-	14	CASSFGGKQETQYF	TGTGCCAGCAGTTTCGGGGGCAAACAAGAGACCCAGTACTTC
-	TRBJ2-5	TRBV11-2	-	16	CASSLAPPSGQETQYF	TGTGCCAGCAGCTTAGCACCACCTTCGGGCCAAGAGACCCAGTACTTC
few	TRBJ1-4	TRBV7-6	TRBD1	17	CASSSGQGRTHQGKLFF	TGTGCCAGCAGCTCGGGACAGGGGAGGACCCACCAAGGAAAACTGTTTTTT
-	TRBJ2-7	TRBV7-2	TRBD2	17	CASSLGLAGIHSYEQYF	TGTGCCAGCAGCTTGGGACTAGCGGGAATTCACTCCTACGAGCAGTACTTC
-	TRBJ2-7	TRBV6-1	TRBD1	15	CASSELGQASYEQYF	TGTGCCAGCAGTGAATTGGGACAGGCGTCCTACGAGCAGTACTTC
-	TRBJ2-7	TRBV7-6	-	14	CASSAAEGSYEQYF	TGTGCCAGCAGCGCGGCGGAGGGGTCCTACGAGCAGTACTTC
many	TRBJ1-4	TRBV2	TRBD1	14	CASSSGQGSEKLFF	TGTGCCAGCAGTTCGGGACAGGGGAGTGAAAAACTGTTTTTT
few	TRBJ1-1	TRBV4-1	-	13	CASSPPGSTEAFF	TGCGCCAGCAGCCCCCCGGGGAGCACTGAAGCTTTCTTT
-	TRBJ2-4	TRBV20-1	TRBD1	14	CSARIGQGTNIQYF	TGCAGTGCTAGAATCGGACAGGGGACCAACATTCAGTACTTC
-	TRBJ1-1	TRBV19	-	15	CASSWGARGDTEAFF	TGTGCCAGTAGTTGGGGGGCACGGGGGGACACTGAAGCTTTCTTT
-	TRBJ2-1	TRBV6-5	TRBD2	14	CASSWTSGYNEQFF	TGTGCCAGCAGTTGGACTAGCGGATACAATGAGCAGTTCTTC
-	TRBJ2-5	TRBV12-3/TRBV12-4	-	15	CASSSPGASGTAQYF	TGTGCCAGCAGTTCTCCCGGGGCCTCAGGGACTGCCCAGTACTTC
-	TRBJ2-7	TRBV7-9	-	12	CASSPPFYEQYF	TGTGCCAGCAGCCCCCCCTTTTACGAGCAGTACTTC
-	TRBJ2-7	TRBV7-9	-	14	CASSLAQTTYEQYF	TGTGCCAGCAGCTTAGCACAGACTACCTACGAGCAGTACTTC
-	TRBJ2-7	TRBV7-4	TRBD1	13	CASSLVGGDEQYF	TGTGCCAGCAGCTTAGTAGGGGGCGACGAGCAGTACTTC
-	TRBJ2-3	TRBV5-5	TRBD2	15	CASRGTSGGASTQYF	TGTGCCAGCAGAGGGACTAGCGGGGGGGCCTCTACGCAGTATTTT
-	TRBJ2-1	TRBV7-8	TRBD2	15	CASNSTAGSYNEQFF	TGTGCCAGCAACTCGACAGCGGGATCCTACAATGAGCAGTTCTTC
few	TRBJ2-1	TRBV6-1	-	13	CASSPTGYNEQFF	TGTGCCAGCAGCCCGACAGGTTACAATGAGCAGTTCTTC
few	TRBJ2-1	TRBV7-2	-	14	CASSLGYVYNEQFF	TGTGCCAGCAGCTTAGGGTACGTCTACAATGAGCAGTTCTTC
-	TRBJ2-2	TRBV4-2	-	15	CASSLLADSTGELFF	TGTGCCAGCAGCTTATTGGCTGACAGCACCGGGGAGCTGTTTTTT
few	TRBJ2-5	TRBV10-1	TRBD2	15	CASSEGLAGEETQYF	TGCGCCAGCAGTGAGGGACTAGCGGGGGAAGAGACCCAGTACTTC
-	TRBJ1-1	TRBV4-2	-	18	CASSLAGDKGYRNTEAFF	TGTGCCAGCAGCCTAGCCGGAGATAAGGGTTACCGGAACACTGAAGCTTTCTTT
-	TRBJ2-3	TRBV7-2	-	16	CASSLGWLTRTDTQYF	TGTGCCAGCAGCTTAGGGTGGTTGACCCGCACAGATACGCAGTATTTT
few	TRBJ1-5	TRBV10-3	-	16	CAISSGREDRNQPQHF	TGTGCCATCTCAAGTGGCAGGGAGGATCGGAATCAGCCCCAGCATTTT
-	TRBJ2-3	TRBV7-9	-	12	CASSFDSRRQYF	TGTGCCAGCAGCTTCGACTCTCGAAGACAGTATTTT
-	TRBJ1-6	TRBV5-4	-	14	CASSLLRVDSPLHF	TGTGCCAGCAGCTTGCTGAGGGTGGATTCACCCCTCCACTTT
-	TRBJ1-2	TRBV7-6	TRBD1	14	CASSQNRGALGYTF	TGTGCCAGCAGCCAAAACAGGGGTGCCCTTGGCTACACCTTC
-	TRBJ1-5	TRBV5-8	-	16	CASSRDGEFGNQPQHF	TGTGCCAGCAGCCGGGACGGAGAATTTGGCAATCAGCCCCAGCATTTT
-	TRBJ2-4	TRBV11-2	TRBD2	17	CASSIGTSVVAKNIQYF	TGTGCCAGCAGCATAGGAACTAGCGTTGTCGCCAAAAACATTCAGTACTTC
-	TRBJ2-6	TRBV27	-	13	CASTPAGANVLTF	TGTGCCAGCACCCCTGCTGGGGCCAACGTCCTGACTTTC
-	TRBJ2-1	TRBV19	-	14	CASRLSGTYNEQFF	TGTGCCAGTAGACTTAGCGGAACCTACAATGAGCAGTTCTTC
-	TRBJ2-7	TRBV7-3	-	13	CASSFGILRGVDF	TGTGCCAGCAGCTTTGGGATTTTGCGAGGGGTAGACTTC
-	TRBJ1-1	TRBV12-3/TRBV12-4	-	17	CASSPEASRRLNTEAFF	TGTGCCAGCAGTCCAGAGGCCAGCAGGAGGTTGAACACTGAAGCTTTCTTT
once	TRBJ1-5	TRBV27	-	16	CASSLSSGEADQPQHF	TGTGCCAGCAGTTTATCGTCGGGGGAGGCTGATCAGCCCCAGCATTTT
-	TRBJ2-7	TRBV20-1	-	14	CSASLASESYEQYF	TGCAGTGCTAGCTTAGCTAGCGAGTCCTACGAGCAGTACTTC
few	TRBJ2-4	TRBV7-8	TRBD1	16	CASSPRQGFSKNIQYF	TGTGCCAGCAGCCCACGACAGGGATTTTCCAAAAACATTCAGTACTTC
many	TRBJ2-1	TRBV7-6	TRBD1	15	CASSSGTGPYNEQFF	TGTGCCAGCAGCTCCGGGACAGGGCCTTACAATGAGCAGTTCTTC
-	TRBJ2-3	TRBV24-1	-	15	CATSDRTGRTDTQYF	TGTGCCACCAGTGATCGGACGGGGAGGACAGATACGCAGTATTTT
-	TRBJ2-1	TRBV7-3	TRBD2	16	CASSLQASGAWDEQFF	TGTGCCAGCAGCTTACAGGCTAGCGGGGCCTGGGATGAGCAGTTCTTC
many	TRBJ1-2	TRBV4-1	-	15	CASSLSLLVNYGYTF	TGCGCCAGCAGCCTCTCCCTACTGGTTAACTATGGCTACACCTTC
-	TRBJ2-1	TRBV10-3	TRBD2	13	CATGGLAGVRGFF	TGTGCCACCGGGGGACTAGCGGGAGTCAGGGGGTTCTTC
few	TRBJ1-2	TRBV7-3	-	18	CASSLTPVRGVGGYGYTF	TGTGCCAGCAGCTTAACACCCGTCAGGGGTGTGGGGGGTTATGGCTACACCTTC
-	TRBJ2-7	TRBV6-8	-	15	CASSRLPDGLGEQYF	TGTGCCAGCAGCCGCCTCCCGGACGGCCTTGGGGAGCAGTACTTC
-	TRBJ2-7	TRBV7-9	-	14	CASSLVDGSYEQYF	TGTGCCAGCAGCTTAGTGGACGGTTCCTACGAGCAGTACTTC
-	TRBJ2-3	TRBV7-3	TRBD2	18	CASSPLTSGRVSTDTQYF	TGTGCCAGCAGCCCCTTGACTAGCGGGAGGGTTAGCACAGATACGCAGTATTTT
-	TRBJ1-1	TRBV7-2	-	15	CASSLDGRETTEAFF	TGTGCCAGCAGCTTAGACGGCAGGGAGACCACTGAAGCTTTCTTT
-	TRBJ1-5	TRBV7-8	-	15	CASSLTSQVNQPQHF	TGTGCCAGCAGCCTCACATCCCAGGTTAATCAGCCCCAGCATTTT
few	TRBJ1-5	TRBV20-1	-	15	CSAPAEGEHNQPQHF	TGCAGTGCCCCAGCAGAGGGGGAGCACAATCAGCCCCAGCATTTT
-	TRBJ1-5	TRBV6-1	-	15	CASSYAPPEGQPQHF	TGTGCCAGCAGTTACGCGCCCCCTGAGGGTCAGCCCCAGCATTTT
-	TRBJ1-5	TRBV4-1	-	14	CASGAGASNQPQHF	TGCGCCAGCGGGGCCGGTGCTAGCAATCAGCCCCAGCATTTT
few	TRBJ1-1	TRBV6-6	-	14	CASSYGGRGTEAFF	TGTGCCAGCAGTTACGGCGGAAGAGGGACTGAAGCTTTCTTT
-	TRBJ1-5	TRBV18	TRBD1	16	CASSPSTGVPFQPQHF	TGTGCCAGCTCACCAAGCACAGGGGTACCGTTTCAGCCCCAGCATTTT